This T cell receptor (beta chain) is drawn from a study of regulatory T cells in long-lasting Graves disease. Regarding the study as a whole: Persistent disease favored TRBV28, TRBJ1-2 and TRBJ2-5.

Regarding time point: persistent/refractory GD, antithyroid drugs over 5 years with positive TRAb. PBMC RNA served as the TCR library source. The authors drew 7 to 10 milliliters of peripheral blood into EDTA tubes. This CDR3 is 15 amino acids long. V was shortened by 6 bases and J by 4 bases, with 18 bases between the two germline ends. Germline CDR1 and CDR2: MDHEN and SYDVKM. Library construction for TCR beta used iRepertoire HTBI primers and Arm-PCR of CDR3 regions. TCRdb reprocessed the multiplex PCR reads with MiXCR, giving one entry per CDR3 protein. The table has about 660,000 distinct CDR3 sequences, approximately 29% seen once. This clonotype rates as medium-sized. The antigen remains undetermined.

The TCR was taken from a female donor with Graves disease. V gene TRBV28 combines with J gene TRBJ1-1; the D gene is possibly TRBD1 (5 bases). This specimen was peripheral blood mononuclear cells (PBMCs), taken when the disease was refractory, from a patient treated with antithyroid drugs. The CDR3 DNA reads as TGTGCCAGCAGCCCCCCCGAGGGGCTCGTCACTGAAGCTTTCTTT. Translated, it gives CASSPPEGLVTEAFF.